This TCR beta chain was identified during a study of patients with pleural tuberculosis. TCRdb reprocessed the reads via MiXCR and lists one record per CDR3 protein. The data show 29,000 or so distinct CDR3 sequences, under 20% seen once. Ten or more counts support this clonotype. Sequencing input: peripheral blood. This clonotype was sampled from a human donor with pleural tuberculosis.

CDR3 sequence reads: CSVNRGTGNTIYF. As DNA, the CDR3 is TGCAGCGTAAACAGGGGTACCGGAAACACCATATATTTT. The J gene is TRBJ1-3, the V gene TRBV29-1; 7 positions agree with TRBD1. Per the germline V gene, CDR1 is SQVTM and CDR2 is ANQGSEA. CDR3 length equals 13 residues. V dropped 6 bases and J dropped 4; count of bases not matched to a gene: 6.